This T cell receptor (beta chain) stems from a study of T cells after yellow fever vaccination. Study details: When fractions had low cell numbers, they were prepared with SMART-Seq v4 Ultra Low Input. Study-wide findings and caveats: Weaker overall was a secondary response that nonetheless peaked faster, on day 5 versus 15. The booster saw the reappearance of most primary-vaccination clones (approximately 97% CD4, about 85% CD8).

This CDR3 region has 15 residues. Germline loops: CDR1 SEHNR, CDR2 FQNEAQ (reference sequence). The V gene lost 3 bases and the J gene lost 5 bases, with 13 bases spanning the gap. Turning to this clonotype: Its antigen is still unknown.

Each CDR3 protein is one row after TCRdb ran MiXCR on the 5' RACE reads. The table shows roughly 520,000 distinct CDR3 sequences, with 21% occurring only once. This receptor was identified in a man between 18 and 29 years old who received the YFV17D yellow fever vaccine. Source: PBMCs, taken more than 20 days after the first yellow fever vaccination. V and J are TRBV7-9 and TRBJ1-4; tentative D call: TRBD1 (5 bases). CDR3: CASSFTGDPNEKLFF. The CDR3 DNA follows: TGTGCCAGCAGCTTTACGGGGGACCCGAATGAAAAACTGTTTTTT.